These 23 T cell receptor beta chains originate from one sample sequenced in a study of cytomegalovirus exposure and HLA in healthy donors. The PCR was carried out with 60 Vbeta primers and 13 Jbeta primers. Profiling relied on immunoSEQ multiplex PCR, and the TCRdb table lists in-frame clones only, not all of them. The repertoire holds 150,000 or so clones, with around 74% as singletons. The sample taken for sequencing was PBMCs. The receptors stem from a female donor in good health and CMV-seronegative.

CDR3 sequence reads: CASSEGGTGGYGYTF. DNA of the CDR3: TGTGCCAGCAGCGAGGGTGGGACAGGGGGCTATGGCTACACCTTC. The chain carries TRBV5-4 and TRBJ1-2, with 11 nucleotides matching TRBD1. CDR1 and CDR2 from the germline V gene are SGHNT and YYREEE (reference sequence). V shed 4 bases and J 4 bases; nucleotides not matched to a gene: 6. The CDR3 consists of 15 residues.

This chain joins TRBV4-1 and TRBJ1-5, with 7 bases identical to TRBD1. CDR3 length: 17 residues. Germline CDR1 reads MGHRA; CDR2 reads YSYEKL. Trimming took 0 bases from V and 0 from J; bases not matched to a gene: 5. The CDR3 nucleotides read TGCGCCAGCAGCCAAGATGTGCCAGGGGGTAGCAATCAGCCCCAGCATTTT. It translates to CASSQDVPGGSNQPQHF.

The sample holds a few counts of this clone. The chain employs TRBV4-1 and TRBJ2-3; D is possibly TRBD2 (5 bases). CDR3 length: 14 amino acids. Germline CDR1 and CDR2: MGHRA and YSYEKL. Trimming left V 3 bases short and J 2 bases short, with 9 bases between. CDR3 sequence reads: CASSQVRDTDTQYF. The CDR3 DNA sequence: TGCGCCAGCAGCCAGGTCCGGGACACAGATACGCAGTATTTT.

This clone has a handful of counts. The J gene is TRBJ1-5, the V gene TRBV7-2; D call uncertain. Germline CDR1 and CDR2: SGHTA and FQGNSA. The CDR3 loop spans 13 amino acids. The V gene lost 2 bases and the J gene lost 6 bases, with 8 bases spanning the gap. Written as DNA, the CDR3 is TGTGCCAGCAGCTTACAGAAGCGTCAGCCCCAGCATTTT. It specifies CASSLQKRQPQHF. Complete variable domain (other parts from reference TRBV7-2 and TRBJ1-5): GAGVSQSPSNKVTEKGKDVELRCDPISGHTALYWYRQSLGQGLEFLIYFQGNSAPDKSGLPSDRFSAERTGGSVSTLTIQRTQQEDSAVYLCASSLQKRQPQHFGDGTRLSIL.

The chain has TRBV5-1 and TRBJ1-2, with TRBD1 as a possible D gene (5 bases). V shed 3 bases and J shed 2 bases, with 14 bases lying between them. The CDR3 consists of 15 residues. CDR1 is SGHRS, CDR2 YFSETQ, per germline. CDR3 DNA sequence: TGCGCCAGCAGCTCACCCTCCGGGGGGAACTATGGCTACACCTTC. Amino acid sequence: CASSSPSGGNYGYTF.

This clone appeared once. The chain recombines TRBV4-1 with TRBJ2-1, with TRBD2 matching 10 bases. CDR3 length equals 15 residues. V gave up 2 bases and J gave up 7 bases; unmatched junction bases: 5. Germline V gene sequence: CDR1 MGHRA, CDR2 YSYEKL. The CDR3 here is CASSQMGLALNEQFF. The CDR3 region has the DNA TGCGCCAGCAGCCAAATGGGACTAGCGTTGAATGAGCAGTTCTTC.

The chain links TRBV10-3 to TRBJ2-3; 7 nucleotides match TRBD2. The ends lost 2 bases at V and 0 bases at J; junction bases unmatched: 2. The germline V gene encodes CDR1 ENHRY and CDR2 SYGVKD. The length of the CDR3 is 15 residues. CDR3 protein: CAISEGGGSTDTQYF. The CDR3 DNA reads as TGTGCCATCAGTGAGGGGGGGGGTAGCACAGATACGCAGTATTTT.

This sequence joins TRBV9 and TRBJ1-1; unclear D gene. Germline assignment: CDR1 SGDLS and CDR2 YYNGEE. The CDR3 loop spans 14 amino acids. The V and J ends lost 2 bases and 4 bases respectively, with 12 bases between them. The CDR3 bases are TGTGCCAGCAGCGTTAGTAGGGCGGGCACTGAAGCTTTCTTT. Translation gives CASSVSRAGTEAFF.

The genes are TRBV6-6 and TRBJ1-1; 9 bases fit TRBD1. Germline CDR1 MNHNY, CDR2 SVGAGI (reference sequence). This CDR3 is 14 amino acids long. V was pared by 6 bases and J by 6 bases, with 8 bases of the junction left unmatched. CDR3: CASRRQGDVAEAFF. The CDR3 nucleotides read TGTGCCAGCAGACGACAGGGGGATGTCGCTGAAGCTTTCTTT.

This sequence joins TRBV5-1 and TRBJ1-6; 8 bases line up with TRBD1. Germline trimming cut 1 base from V and 2 bases from J; bases unmatched to any gene: 2. The CDR3 length is 16 residues. Per germline, CDR1 SGHRS and CDR2 YFSETQ. The CDR3 is CASSLQGATYNSPLHF. DNA for the CDR3: TGCGCCAGCAGCTTGCAGGGGGCCACCTATAATTCACCCCTCCACTTT. The full variable domain, in which reference TRBV5-1 and TRBJ1-6 provide the parts outside the CDR3, is KAGVTQTPRYLIKTRGQQVTLSCSPISGHRSVSWYQQTPGQGLQFLFEYFSETQRNKGNFPGRFSGRQFSNSRSEMNVSTLELGDSALYLCASSLQGATYNSPLHFGNGTRLTVT.

This chain connects TRBV5-1 to TRBJ2-3, with 7 bases identical to TRBD2. The CDR3 is 16 amino acids. With V trimmed by 0 bases and J by 1 base, 5 bases remained unmatched. The germline V gene encodes CDR1 SGHRS and CDR2 YFSETQ. The CDR3: CASSLVSGYRTDTQYF. As DNA, the CDR3 is TGCGCCAGCAGCTTGGTTAGCGGGTATCGCACAGATACGCAGTATTTT.

This clone has a handful of counts. The rearrangement joins TRBV5-1 to TRBJ2-3; the D is unclear. Trimming took 2 bases from V and 2 from J, leaving 18 bases between them. The CDR3 contains 17 residues. Germline CDR1 SGHRS, CDR2 YFSETQ. CDR3 nucleotide sequence: TGCGCCAGCAGCTTATTTGGGCAGGCTGGCTACACAGATACGCAGTATTTT. Protein sequence: CASSLFGQAGYTDTQYF.

The chain recombines TRBV30 with TRBJ1-2; D possibly corresponds to TRBD1 (6 bases). Trimming took 0 bases from V and 8 from J, leaving 13 bases between them. From germline, CDR1 is GTSNPN and CDR2 SVGIG (reference sequence). The CDR3 is made up of 13 amino acids. The CDR3 DNA reads as TGTGCCTGGAGTGTAGTTCAGGGGTACGGCTACACCTTC. Protein sequence: CAWSVVQGYGYTF.

The chain has TRBV30 and TRBJ2-3, with D maybe TRBD2 (6 bases). This CDR3 has 12 residues. V was pared by 7 bases and J by 0 bases, with 8 bases between. Germline lookup yields CDR1 GTSNPN and CDR2 SVGIG (reference sequence). CDR3 sequence: CAFGLSTDTQYF. CDR3 DNA: TGTGCCTTCGGACTAAGCACAGATACGCAGTATTTT.

The chain has TRBV9 and TRBJ2-4; D ambiguous. Between the trimmed V and J ends, which lost 0 bases and 1 base, there was a span of 5 bases. This CDR3 has 14 residues. Germline CDR1 reads SGDLS; CDR2 reads YYNGEE. CDR3 in amino acids: CASSVAVAKNIQYF. The CDR3, as DNA: TGTGCCAGCAGCGTAGCTGTCGCCAAAAACATTCAGTACTTC.

The genes are TRBV7-3 and TRBJ2-3; 8 bases match TRBD2. Germline assignment: CDR1 SGHTA and CDR2 FQGTGA. The ends lost 2 bases at V and 4 bases at J; junction bases unmatched: 2. The CDR3 consists of 14 residues. Here the CDR3 DNA reads TGTGCCAGCAGCTTAGCGGGAGGATCAGATACGCAGTATTTT. Residues: CASSLAGGSDTQYF.

This clone was observed a handful of times. The chain joins TRBV6-5 to TRBJ2-7; possible D gene TRBD1, 6 bases. V was cut by 7 bases and J by 2 bases, with 15 bases left in between. CDR3 length: 14 amino acids. The V gene's germline CDR1 is MNHEY and CDR2 SVGAGI. The CDR3 DNA follows: TGTGCCAGCACCTCCCTACAGGGACCCTACGAGCAGTACTTC. Translating it yields CASTSLQGPYEQYF.

This chain uses TRBV11-2 with TRBJ2-3; 8 positions agree with TRBD1. Germline V lookup: CDR1 SGHAT, CDR2 FQNNGV. The CDR3 length is 14 residues. Trimming removed 5 bases from V and 5 bases from J; junction bases left unmatched: 6. The CDR3 protein is CASSPRGREDTQYF. The CDR3 DNA reads TGTGCCAGCAGCCCCAGGGGGCGGGAAGATACGCAGTATTTT. The variable domain in full, with the rest retrieved from reference TRBV11-2 and TRBJ2-3, is EAGVAQSPRYKIIEKRQSVAFWCNPISGHATLYWYQQILGQGPKLLIQFQNNGVVDDSQLPKDRFSAERLKGVDSTLKIQPAKLEDSAVYLCASSPRGREDTQYFGPGTRLTVL.

This clone was seen a few times. The V gene is TRBV7-9, the J gene TRBJ2-7, with 7 bases matching TRBD1. This CDR3 is 14 amino acids long. Trimming at V came to 5 bases and at J to 3 bases, leaving 7 bases not matched to a gene. CDR1 and CDR2 from the germline V gene are SEHNR and FQNEAQ (reference sequence). The CDR3 DNA sequence: TGTGCCAGCAGCCCGACAGGGTCCCTCTACGAGCAGTACTTC. This codes for CASSPTGSLYEQYF.

V and J are TRBV29-1 and TRBJ1-2; D remains ambiguous. V dropped 3 bases and J dropped 2 bases, with 13 bases sitting between them. This CDR3 has 14 residues. Germline V gene lookup returns CDR1 SQVTM and CDR2 ANQGSEA. CDR3 sequence reads: CSVDYGKRNYGYTF. The CDR3 region has the DNA TGCAGCGTTGACTACGGGAAGAGAAACTATGGCTACACCTTC.

This clone was detected a few times. This sequence joins TRBV29-1 and TRBJ1-1; D might be TRBD1 (5 bases). The CDR3 is made up of 12 amino acids. Trimming pared 6 bases from V and 11 bases from J, leaving 19 bases between. The germline gives CDR1 SQVTM, CDR2 ANQGSEA. The CDR3 spells CSVAVQATGAFF. CDR3 bases: TGCAGCGTCGCCGTACAGGCCACCGGGGCTTTCTTT.

This clone was counted once. The chain has TRBV7-9 and TRBJ2-7, with 9 positions matching TRBD2. V dropped 0 bases and J dropped 4; count of bases not matched to a gene: 1. Germline CDR1 is SEHNR and CDR2 is FQNEAQ (reference sequence). The CDR3 covers 14 residues. The DNA of the CDR3 is TGTGCCAGCAGCTTAGCGGGACTAGCTTACGAGCAGTACTTC. This translates into CASSLAGLAYEQYF.

J is TRBJ2-5 and V is TRBV9; D gene uncertain. This CDR3 comprises 14 residues. Germline V CDR1 and CDR2: SGDLS, YYNGEE. V was clipped by 4 bases and J by 4 bases, with 14 bases between them. In DNA, the CDR3 is TGTGCCAGCAGCTACCGTCCCTACGGAGAGACCCAGTACTTC. Translation gives CASSYRPYGETQYF.